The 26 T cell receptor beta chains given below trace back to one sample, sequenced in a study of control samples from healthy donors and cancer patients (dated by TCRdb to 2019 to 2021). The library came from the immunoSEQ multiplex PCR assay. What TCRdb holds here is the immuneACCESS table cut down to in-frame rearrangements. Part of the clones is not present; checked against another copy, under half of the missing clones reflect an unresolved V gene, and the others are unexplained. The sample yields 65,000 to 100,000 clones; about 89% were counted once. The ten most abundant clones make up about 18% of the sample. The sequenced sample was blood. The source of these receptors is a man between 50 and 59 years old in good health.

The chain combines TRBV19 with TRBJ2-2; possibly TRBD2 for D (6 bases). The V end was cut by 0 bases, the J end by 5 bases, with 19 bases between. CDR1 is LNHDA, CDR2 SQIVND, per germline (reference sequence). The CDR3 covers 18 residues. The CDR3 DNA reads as TGTGCCAGTAGTATAGATCGGGACTCCCTGGAAGAAACCGGGGAGCTGTTTTTT. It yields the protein CASSIDRDSLEETGELFF.

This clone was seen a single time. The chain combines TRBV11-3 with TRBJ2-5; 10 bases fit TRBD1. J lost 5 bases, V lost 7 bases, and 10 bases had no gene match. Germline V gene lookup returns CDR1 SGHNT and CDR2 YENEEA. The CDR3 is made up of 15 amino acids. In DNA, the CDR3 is TGTGCCAGCACCAAGACAGGGGGCAGGGTTGAGACCCAGTACTTC. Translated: CASTKTGGRVETQYF.

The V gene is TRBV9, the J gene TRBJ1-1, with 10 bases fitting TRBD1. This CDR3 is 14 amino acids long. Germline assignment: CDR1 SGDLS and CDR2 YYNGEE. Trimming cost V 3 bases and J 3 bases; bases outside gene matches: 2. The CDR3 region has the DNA TGTGCCAGCAGCGCCGGGACAGGGGACACTGAAGCTTTCTTT. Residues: CASSAGTGDTEAFF.

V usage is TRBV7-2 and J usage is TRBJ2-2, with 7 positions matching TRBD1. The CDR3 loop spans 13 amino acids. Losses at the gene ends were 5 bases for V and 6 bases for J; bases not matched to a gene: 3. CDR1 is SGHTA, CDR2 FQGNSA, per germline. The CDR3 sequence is CASSPGTAGELFF. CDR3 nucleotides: TGTGCCAGCAGCCCAGGGACAGCCGGGGAGCTGTTTTTT.

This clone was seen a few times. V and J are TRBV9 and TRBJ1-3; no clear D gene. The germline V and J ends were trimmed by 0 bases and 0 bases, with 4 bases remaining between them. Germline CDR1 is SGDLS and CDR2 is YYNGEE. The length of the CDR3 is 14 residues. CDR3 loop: CASSVDFSGNTIYF. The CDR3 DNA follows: TGTGCCAGCAGCGTAGACTTCTCTGGAAACACCATATATTTT.

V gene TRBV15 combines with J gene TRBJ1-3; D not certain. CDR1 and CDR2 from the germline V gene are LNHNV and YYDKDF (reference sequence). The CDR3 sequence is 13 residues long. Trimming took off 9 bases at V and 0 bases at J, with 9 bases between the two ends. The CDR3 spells CATTHLSGNTIYF. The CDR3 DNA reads TGTGCCACTACACATCTCTCTGGAAACACCATATATTTT. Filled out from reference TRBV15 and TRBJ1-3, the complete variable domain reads DAMVIQNPRYQVTQFGKPVTLSCSQTLNHNVMYWYQQKSSQAPKLLFHYYDKDFNNEADTPDNFQSRRPNTSFCFLDIRSPGLGDTAMYLCATTHLSGNTIYFGEGSWLTVV.

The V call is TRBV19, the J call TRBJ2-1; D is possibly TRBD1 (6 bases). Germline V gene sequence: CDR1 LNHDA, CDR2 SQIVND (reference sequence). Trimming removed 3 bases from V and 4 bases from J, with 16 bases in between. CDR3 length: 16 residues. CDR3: CASSIVRQGPYNEQFF. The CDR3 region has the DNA TGTGCCAGTAGTATTGTTCGCCAGGGGCCGTACAATGAGCAGTTCTTC.

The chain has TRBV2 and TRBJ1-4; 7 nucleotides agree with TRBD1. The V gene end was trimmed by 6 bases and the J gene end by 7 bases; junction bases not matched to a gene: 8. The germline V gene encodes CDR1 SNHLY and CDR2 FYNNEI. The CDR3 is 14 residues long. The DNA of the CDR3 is TGTGCCAGCAGGGTGACAGGGTCGTCTGAAAAACTGTTTTTT. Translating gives CASRVTGSSEKLFF.

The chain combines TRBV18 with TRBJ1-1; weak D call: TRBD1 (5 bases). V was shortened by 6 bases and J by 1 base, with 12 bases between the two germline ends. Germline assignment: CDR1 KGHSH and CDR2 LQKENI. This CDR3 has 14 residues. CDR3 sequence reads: CASSYTGTNTEAFF. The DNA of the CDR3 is TGTGCCAGCTCTTATACCGGGACGAACACTGAAGCTTTCTTT.

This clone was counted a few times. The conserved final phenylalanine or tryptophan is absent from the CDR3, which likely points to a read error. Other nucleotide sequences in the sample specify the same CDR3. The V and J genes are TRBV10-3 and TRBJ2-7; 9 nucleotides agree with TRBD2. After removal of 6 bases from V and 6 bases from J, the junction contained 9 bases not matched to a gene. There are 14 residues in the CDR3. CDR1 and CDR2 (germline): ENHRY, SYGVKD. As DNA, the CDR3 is TGTGCCATCAGCCTAGGGGCGGGGGGGAGCGAGCAGTACGGC. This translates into CAISLGAGGSEQYG.

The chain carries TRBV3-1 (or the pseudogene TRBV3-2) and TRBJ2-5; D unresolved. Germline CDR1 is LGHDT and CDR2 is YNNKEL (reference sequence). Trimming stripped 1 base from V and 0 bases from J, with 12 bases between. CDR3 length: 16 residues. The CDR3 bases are TGTGCCAGCAGCCAAGGCCAAACAGCAGACCAAGAGACCCAGTACTTC. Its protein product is CASSQGQTADQETQYF.

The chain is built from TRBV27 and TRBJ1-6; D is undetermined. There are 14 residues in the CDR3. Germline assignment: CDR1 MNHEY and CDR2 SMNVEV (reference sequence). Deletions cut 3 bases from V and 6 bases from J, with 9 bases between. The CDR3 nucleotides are TGTGCCAGCAGTTTCACTTTCGGTAATTCACCCCTCCACTTT. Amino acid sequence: CASSFTFGNSPLHF.

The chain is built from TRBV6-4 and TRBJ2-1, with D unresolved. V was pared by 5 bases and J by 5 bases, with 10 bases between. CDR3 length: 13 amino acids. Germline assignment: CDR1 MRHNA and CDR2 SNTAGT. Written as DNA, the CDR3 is TGTGCCAGCAGTCGCGCTAGAGACAATGAGCAGTTCTTC. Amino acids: CASSRARDNEQFF.

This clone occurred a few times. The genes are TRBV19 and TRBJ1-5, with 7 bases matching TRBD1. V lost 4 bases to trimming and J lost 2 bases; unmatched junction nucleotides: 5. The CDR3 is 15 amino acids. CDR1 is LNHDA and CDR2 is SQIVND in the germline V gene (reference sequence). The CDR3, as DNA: TGTGCCAGTAGTACCCGGACAGGCGGCAATCAGCCCCAGCATTTT. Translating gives CASSTRTGGNQPQHF.

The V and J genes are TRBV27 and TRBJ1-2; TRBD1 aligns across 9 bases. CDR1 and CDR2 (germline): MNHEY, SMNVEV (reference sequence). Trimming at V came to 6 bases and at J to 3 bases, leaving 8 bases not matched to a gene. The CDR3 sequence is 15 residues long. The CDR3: CASSIRGQGDYGYTF. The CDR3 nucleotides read TGTGCCAGCAGCATAAGGGGACAGGGCGACTATGGCTACACCTTC.

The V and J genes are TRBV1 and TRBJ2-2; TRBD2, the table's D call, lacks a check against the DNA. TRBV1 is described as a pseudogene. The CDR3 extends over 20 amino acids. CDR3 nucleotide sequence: TGCACCAGCAGTCGTAATCAGGGACTAGCGGGGGGGTCGGGCCCACCGGAGCTGTTTTTT. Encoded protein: CTSSRNQGLAGGSGPPELFF.

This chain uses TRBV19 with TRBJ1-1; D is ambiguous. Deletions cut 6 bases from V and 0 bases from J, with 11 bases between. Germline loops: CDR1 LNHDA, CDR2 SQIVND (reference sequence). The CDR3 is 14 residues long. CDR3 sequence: CASRSLALNTEAFF. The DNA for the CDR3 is TGTGCCAGTAGGTCTCTAGCCCTGAACACTGAAGCTTTCTTT.

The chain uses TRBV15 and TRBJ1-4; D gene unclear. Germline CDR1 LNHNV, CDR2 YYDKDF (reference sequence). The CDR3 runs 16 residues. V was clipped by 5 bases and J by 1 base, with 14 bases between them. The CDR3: CATSAPAGVTNEKLFF. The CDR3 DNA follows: TGTGCCACCAGCGCCCCAGCTGGGGTAACTAATGAAAAACTGTTTTTT.

CDR3 nucleotides: TGTGCCTGGAGTGTGGGCGTGTCAGGGCAGGGCGGGGAGCTGTTTTTT. Encoded protein: CAWSVGVSGQGGELFF. The chain couples TRBV30 to TRBJ2-2, with TRBD1 as a possible D gene (5 bases). This CDR3 is built from 16 residues. Germline lookup yields CDR1 GTSNPN and CDR2 SVGIG (reference sequence). With 0 bases removed from V and 7 bases from J, the gap between germline ends came to 18 bases.

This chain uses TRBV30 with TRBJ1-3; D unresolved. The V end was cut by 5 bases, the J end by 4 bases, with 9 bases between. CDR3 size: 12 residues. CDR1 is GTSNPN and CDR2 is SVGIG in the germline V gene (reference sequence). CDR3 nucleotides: TGTGCCTGGGACCGGGTAGGAAACACCATATATTTT. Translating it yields CAWDRVGNTIYF.

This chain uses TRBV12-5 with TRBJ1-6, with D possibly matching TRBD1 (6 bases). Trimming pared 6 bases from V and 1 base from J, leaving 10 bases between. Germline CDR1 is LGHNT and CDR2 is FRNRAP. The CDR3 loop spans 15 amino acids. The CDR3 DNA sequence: TGTGCTAGTGGGGCAGGGGAGTCCTATAATTCACCCCTCCACTTT. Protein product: CASGAGESYNSPLHF. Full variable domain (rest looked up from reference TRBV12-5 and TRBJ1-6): DARVTQTPRHKVTEMGQEVTMRCQPILGHNTVFWYRQTMMQGLELLAYFRNRAPLDDSGMPKDRFSAEMPDATLATLKIQPSEPRDSAVYFCASGAGESYNSPLHFGNGTRLTVT.

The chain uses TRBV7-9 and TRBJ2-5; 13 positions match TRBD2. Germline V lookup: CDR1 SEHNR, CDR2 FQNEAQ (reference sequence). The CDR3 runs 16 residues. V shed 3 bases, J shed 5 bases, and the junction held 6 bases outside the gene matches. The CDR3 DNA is TGTGCCAGCAGCTTGGGACTAGCGGGGATGGGGGAGACCCAGTACTTC. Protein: CASSLGLAGMGETQYF.

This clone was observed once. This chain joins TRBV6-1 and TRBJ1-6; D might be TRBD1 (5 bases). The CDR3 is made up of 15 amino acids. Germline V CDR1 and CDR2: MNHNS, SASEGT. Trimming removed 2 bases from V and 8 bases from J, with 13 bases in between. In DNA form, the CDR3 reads TGTGCCAGCAGTGAAACAGGAAGGGAAGATTCACCCCTCCACTTT. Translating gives CASSETGREDSPLHF.

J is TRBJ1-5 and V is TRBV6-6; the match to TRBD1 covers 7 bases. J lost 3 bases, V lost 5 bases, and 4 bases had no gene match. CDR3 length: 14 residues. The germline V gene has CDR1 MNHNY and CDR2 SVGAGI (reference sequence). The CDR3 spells CASSIGTVNQPQHF. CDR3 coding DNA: TGTGCCAGCAGTATAGGGACAGTCAATCAGCCCCAGCATTTT.

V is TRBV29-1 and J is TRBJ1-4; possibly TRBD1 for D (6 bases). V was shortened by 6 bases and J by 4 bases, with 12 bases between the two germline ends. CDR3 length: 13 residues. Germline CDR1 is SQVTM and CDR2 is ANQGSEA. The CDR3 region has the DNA TGCAGCGTCGTACAGGGCTTTAATGAAAAACTGTTTTTT. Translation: CSVVQGFNEKLFF.

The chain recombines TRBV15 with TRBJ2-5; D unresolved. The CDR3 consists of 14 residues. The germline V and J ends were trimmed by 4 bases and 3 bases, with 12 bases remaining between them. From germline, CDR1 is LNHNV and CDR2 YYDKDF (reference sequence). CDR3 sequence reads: CATSINRREETQYF. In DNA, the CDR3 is TGTGCCACCAGCATCAACCGACGGGAAGAGACCCAGTACTTC.